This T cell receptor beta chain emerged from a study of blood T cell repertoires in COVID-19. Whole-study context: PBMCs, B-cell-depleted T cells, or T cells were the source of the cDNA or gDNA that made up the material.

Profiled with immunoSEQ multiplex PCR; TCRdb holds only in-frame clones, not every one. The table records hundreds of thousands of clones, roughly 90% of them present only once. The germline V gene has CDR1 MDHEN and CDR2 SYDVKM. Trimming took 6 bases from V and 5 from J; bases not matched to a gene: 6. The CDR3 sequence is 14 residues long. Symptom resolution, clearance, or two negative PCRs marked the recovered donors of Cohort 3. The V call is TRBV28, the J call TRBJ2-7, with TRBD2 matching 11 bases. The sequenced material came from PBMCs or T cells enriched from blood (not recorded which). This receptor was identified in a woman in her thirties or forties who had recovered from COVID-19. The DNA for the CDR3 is TGTGCCAGCAGGAGGACTAGCGGGCGAAACGAGCAGTACTTC. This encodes CASRRTSGRNEQYF.